This T cell receptor (beta chain) comes out of a study of T cells in localized non-small cell lung cancer. Here immunoSEQ multiplex PCR was the method, and the copy in TCRdb shows in-frame clones only, minus some. Found here are about 2,600 clones, around 31% of them singletons; the top ten hold about 5.6%. Findings of the study overall: Appearance in adjacent lung was seen for a median around 55 of the top 100 tumor clones. Higher blood T cell density went with longer overall survival. There was higher T cell clonality in uninvolved adjacent lung than in tumor, and it was highest there. As only one tumor region underwent sequencing, heterogeneity remains possible.

Germline CDR1 is MNHGY and CDR2 is SAAAGT. The V segment lost 4 bases and the J segment 1 base; nucleotides outside the gene matches: 3. The CDR3 covers 14 residues. By frequency in the sample, this clone is medium-sized. The antigen is unknown. This TCR was sampled from a man aged 35-69 years with stage I lung adenocarcinoma. The sample in question was lung tumor tissue, obtained before any cancer treatment. The V call is TRBV6-8, the J call TRBJ1-1, with 7 bases identical to TRBD1. The CDR3 loop is CASSSTGRNTEAFF. The CDR3 bases are TGTGCCAGCAGTTCGACAGGGCGGAACACTGAAGCTTTCTTT.